These 30 T cell receptor beta chains were all obtained from the same sample, sequenced in a study of CD8+ T cells in alopecia areata. Reverse transcription of extracted RNA yielded cDNA, which provided the sequencing template. Some clones are missing from TCRdb's copy, which holds only in-frame ones; the method was immunoSEQ multiplex PCR. The table includes 55,000 to 65,000 clones, around 47% detected once. The sample taken for sequencing was NKG2D-low CD8+ T cells sorted from blood. The receptors come from a human donor with alopecia areata.

This clone was observed many times. This chain joins TRBV18 and TRBJ2-7, with D maybe TRBD2 (6 bases). The CDR3 has 15 amino acids. Looked up from germline, CDR1 is KGHSH and CDR2 is LQKENI. V was clipped by 0 bases and J by 2 bases, with 11 bases between them. CDR3 coding DNA: TGTGCCAGCTCACCACCGGCTAGCGTTCCCTACGAGCAGTACTTC. Protein: CASSPPASVPYEQYF. The whole variable domain, filled in from reference TRBV18 and TRBJ2-7, reads NAGVMQNPRHLVRRRGQEARLRCSPMKGHSHVYWYRQLPEEGLKFMVYLQKENIIDESGMPKERFSAEFPKEGPSILRIQQVVRGDSAAYFCASSPPASVPYEQYFGPGTRLTVT.

This clone was observed a few times. The chain employs TRBV4-1 and TRBJ2-2; no definite D call. V was shortened by 8 bases and J by 4 bases, with 5 bases between the two germline ends. CDR3 length: 11 amino acids. Germline V CDR1 and CDR2: MGHRA, YSYEKL. The CDR3 DNA follows: TGCGCCAGCGGAGCCACCGGGGAGCTGTTTTTT. Translating gives CASGATGELFF.

The chain combines TRBV2 with TRBJ2-5; D is unclear. In germline, CDR1 is SNHLY, CDR2 FYNNEI. Trimming took 2 bases from V and 2 from J, leaving 9 bases between them. CDR3 size: 14 residues. The CDR3 here is CASSEHLEQETQYF. The CDR3 DNA reads as TGTGCCAGCAGTGAACATTTGGAACAAGAGACCCAGTACTTC.

The chain uses TRBV29-1 and TRBJ2-5; TRBD1 is a possible D gene (5 bases). Germline CDR1 reads SQVTM; CDR2 reads ANQGSEA. V was pared by 0 bases and J by 6 bases, with 8 bases between. The CDR3 contains 12 residues. The CDR3 nucleotides are TGCAGCGTTGAAGAGACAGTGAAGACCCAGTACTTC. Its translation is CSVEETVKTQYF.

Only a few counts were recorded for this clone. This chain links TRBV20-1 with TRBJ1-1, with D unresolved. The V and J ends lost 3 bases and 7 bases respectively, with 9 bases between them. The CDR3 is 11 amino acids. Germline V gene lookup returns CDR1 DFQATT and CDR2 SNEGSKA (reference sequence). CDR3 sequence: CSASSGLEAFF. For the CDR3, the DNA is TGCAGTGCTAGTTCCGGGCTTGAAGCTTTCTTT.

The genes are TRBV28 and TRBJ1-4; D uncertain. Per germline, CDR1 MDHEN and CDR2 SYDVKM. Trimming pared 4 bases from V and 6 bases from J, leaving 9 bases between. The length of the CDR3 is 13 residues. Here the CDR3 DNA reads TGTGCCAGCAGTTATCTCCTCGATGAAAAACTGTTTTTT. Its protein product is CASSYLLDEKLFF.

This clone has more than one count but fewer than ten. The chain is built from TRBV19 and TRBJ2-7; perhaps TRBD1 as D (6 bases). Germline loops: CDR1 LNHDA, CDR2 SQIVND (reference sequence). Deletions cut 5 bases from V and 5 bases from J, with 10 bases between. There are 12 residues in the CDR3. CDR3 coding DNA: TGTGCCAGTAGTGCTACAGGGAACGAGCAGTACTTC. It codes for CASSATGNEQYF.

This chain connects TRBV27 to TRBJ2-1; 9 bases fit TRBD2. There are 15 residues in the CDR3. The germline gives CDR1 MNHEY, CDR2 SMNVEV (reference sequence). The ends lost 3 bases at V and 9 bases at J; junction bases unmatched: 9. CDR3 sequence: CASSFPGGRVVEQFF. The CDR3 DNA reads as TGTGCCAGCAGTTTCCCCGGCGGGAGGGTTGTTGAGCAGTTCTTC.

The chain has TRBV18 and TRBJ2-5; possible D gene TRBD1, 5 bases. V gave up 8 bases and J gave up 1 base, with 17 bases separating them. The CDR3 covers 15 residues. Germline CDR1 reads KGHSH; CDR2 reads LQKENI. In DNA, the CDR3 is TGTGCCAGCACCTACCAGGGTCGGGCCCAAGAGACCCAGTACTTC. Translation: CASTYQGRAQETQYF.

The V gene is TRBV27, the J gene TRBJ1-2, with D unresolved. Trimming shortened V by 5 bases and J by 0 bases, and 13 bases separated the two germline ends. The V gene's germline CDR1 is MNHEY and CDR2 SMNVEV (reference sequence). CDR3 size: 15 residues. CDR3 coding DNA: TGTGCCAGCAGTCTCAAAACCGCAGCTAACTATGGCTACACCTTC. As protein: CASSLKTAANYGYTF.

This clone was counted only a few times. This sequence joins TRBV6-4 and TRBJ2-1; 10 bases align to TRBD2. Germline assignment: CDR1 MRHNA and CDR2 SNTAGT. The CDR3 loop spans 15 amino acids. J was trimmed by 8 bases and V by 3 bases; bases with no gene match: 7. CDR3 sequence reads: CASSEEPGTSDEQFF. For the CDR3, the DNA is TGTGCCAGCAGTGAGGAACCCGGGACTAGCGATGAGCAGTTCTTC.

This clone turned up a few times. The chain combines TRBV7-9 with TRBJ2-3, with D possibly TRBD2 on 6 matching bases. Between the trimmed V and J ends, which lost 5 bases and 4 bases, there was a span of 16 bases. CDR1 is SEHNR and CDR2 is FQNEAQ in the germline V gene (reference sequence). This CDR3 is 15 amino acids long. DNA for the CDR3: TGTGCCAGCAGCCCAGTCGGCCCGGGGGCAGATACGCAGTATTTT. Amino acids: CASSPVGPGADTQYF.

V and J are TRBV28 and TRBJ2-5; D perhaps matches TRBD2 (5 bases). This CDR3 region has 14 residues. CDR1 is MDHEN and CDR2 is SYDVKM in the germline V gene. V shed 1 base and J shed 5 bases, with 11 bases lying between them. The CDR3 spells CASSLSAGAETQYF. Written as DNA, the CDR3 is TGTGCCAGCAGTTTATCGGCGGGCGCTGAGACCCAGTACTTC.

This rearrangement joins TRBV9 to TRBJ1-4, with D tentatively TRBD1 (5 bases). The germline gives CDR1 SGDLS, CDR2 YYNGEE. This CDR3 is built from 15 residues. V lost 4 bases, J lost 8 bases, and 18 bases lay in between. CDR3 DNA: TGTGCCAGCAGCCCCGCCGGGACTGTAGAAGAAAAACTGTTTTTT. It specifies CASSPAGTVEEKLFF.

This clone appeared a few times. The chain uses TRBV29-1 and TRBJ2-7; 8 positions match TRBD1. Germline lookup yields CDR1 SQVTM and CDR2 ANQGSEA. This CDR3 has 14 residues. V lost 0 bases and J lost 6; bases outside the gene matches: 7. The DNA for the CDR3 is TGCAGCGTTGAAGAAGGCAGGGGGCAACCCGAGCAGTACTTC. Encoded protein: CSVEEGRGQPEQYF.

This clone was observed a handful of times. The rearrangement links TRBV10-3 to TRBJ2-5; perhaps TRBD2 as D (5 bases). The CDR3 sequence is 16 residues long. Between the trimmed V and J ends, which lost 0 bases and 0 bases, there was a span of 11 bases. Germline lookup yields CDR1 ENHRY and CDR2 SYGVKD. CDR3 loop: CAISESRGLDQETQYF. CDR3 nucleotide sequence: TGTGCCATCAGTGAGTCTCGGGGATTGGACCAAGAGACCCAGTACTTC.

This clone has a handful of counts. V gene TRBV28 combines with J gene TRBJ1-5; D call uncertain. V lost 5 bases and J lost 3, with 11 bases in between. Germline lookup yields CDR1 MDHEN and CDR2 SYDVKM. The CDR3 has 14 amino acids. CDR3 bases: TGTGCCAGCAGTCCCGCCCGGTACAATCAGCCCCAGCATTTT. This codes for CASSPARYNQPQHF.

This clone has a handful of counts. The chain carries TRBV4-1 and TRBJ2-1; D is possibly TRBD1 or TRBD2 (5 bases each). This CDR3 contains 15 residues. Trimming pared 1 base from V and 2 bases from J, leaving 9 bases between. Germline V CDR1 and CDR2: MGHRA, YSYEKL. The CDR3 sequence: CASSQGRDPYNEQFF. Written as DNA, the CDR3 is TGCGCCAGCAGCCAAGGTCGGGACCCCTACAATGAGCAGTTCTTC.

The chain is built from TRBV9 and TRBJ2-5, with TRBD2 matching 8 bases. The length of the CDR3 is 15 residues. The germline gives CDR1 SGDLS, CDR2 YYNGEE. J was trimmed by 5 bases and V by 1 base; bases with no gene match: 7. In DNA, the CDR3 is TGTGCCAGCAGCGTAAGTGAGCGGGGGAGTGAGACCCAGTACTTC. Its protein is CASSVSERGSETQYF.

This chain joins TRBV6-4 and TRBJ1-2, with TRBD1 matching 8 bases. CDR3 length: 11 amino acids. Per the germline V gene, CDR1 is MRHNA and CDR2 is SNTAGT. V shed 6 bases and J 7 bases; nucleotides not matched to a gene: 1. CDR3 coding DNA: TGTGCCAGCAGCAGGGGGCTTGGCTACACCTTC. Residues: CASSRGLGYTF.

This clone has just one count. The chain recombines TRBV27 with TRBJ1-5; no clear D. V lost 0 bases to trimming and J lost 4 bases, with 7 bases between them. CDR1 MNHEY and CDR2 SMNVEV come from the germline V gene (reference sequence). This CDR3 contains 14 residues. CDR3 sequence (DNA): TGTGCCAGCAGTTTATCGGGGTTAAATCAGCCCCAGCATTTT. This sequence encodes CASSLSGLNQPQHF.

The rearrangement uses TRBV29-1 and TRBJ1-1, with D hard to call. This CDR3 is 12 amino acids long. Germline V gene data show CDR1 as SQVTM and CDR2 as ANQGSEA. The germline V and J ends were trimmed by 4 bases and 5 bases, with 11 bases remaining between them. CDR3 nucleotides: TGCAGCGTTGGGAGGTATAGTACTGAAGCTTTCTTT. The encoded protein is CSVGRYSTEAFF.

This clone was counted only a few times. V usage is TRBV7-9 and J usage is TRBJ2-7, with D uncertain. The V gene lost 0 bases and the J gene lost 5 bases, with 14 bases spanning the gap. Germline V gene data show CDR1 as SEHNR and CDR2 as FQNEAQ (reference sequence). The length of the CDR3 is 15 residues. CDR3 amino acids: CASSLARQQRNEQYF. The CDR3 DNA sequence: TGTGCCAGCAGCTTAGCGCGTCAGCAGAGGAACGAGCAGTACTTC.

This chain connects TRBV29-1 to TRBJ1-1; tentative D call: TRBD1 (5 bases). CDR3 size: 16 residues. Trimming stripped 4 bases from V and 3 bases from J, with 21 bases between. CDR1 and CDR2 (germline): SQVTM, ANQGSEA. CDR3 nucleotides: TGCAGCGTTGTTAGGGTGGCGGGGGATAAGGACACTGAAGCTTTCTTT. This encodes CSVVRVAGDKDTEAFF.

The J gene is TRBJ2-5, the V gene TRBV29-1, with TRBD2 matching over 11 bases. The DNA end lines up better with TRBJ2-7; the J call may be wrong. There are 18 residues in the CDR3. Germline CDR1 is SQVTM and CDR2 is ANQGSEA. In nucleotides, the CDR3 is TGCAGCGTTGAACGGCCTAGTACCACCGGGACTAGCGGCTACGAGCAGTACTTC. It translates to CSVERPSTTGTSGYEQYF.

This clone was found a few times. The CDR3 protein is CASSFWKRTGGNEQFF. In DNA, the CDR3 is TGTGCCAGCAGCTTCTGGAAGCGGACAGGGGGCAATGAGCAGTTCTTC. The chain uses TRBV7-9 and TRBJ2-1; 10 nucleotides line up with TRBD1. The V gene's germline CDR1 is SEHNR and CDR2 FQNEAQ (reference sequence). CDR3 size: 16 residues. The J segment lost 6 bases and the V segment lost 3 bases, leaving 8 bases of the junction unmatched.

This chain links TRBV7-9 with TRBJ2-7; possibly TRBD1 for D (5 bases). The length of the CDR3 is 15 residues. Trimming shortened V by 4 bases and J by 3 bases, and 16 bases separated the two germline ends. Germline-derived CDR1 and CDR2 are SEHNR and FQNEAQ (reference sequence). CDR3: CASSSARREIYEQYF. CDR3 in DNA: TGTGCCAGCAGCTCCGCCCGCAGGGAAATCTACGAGCAGTACTTC.

The chain carries TRBV30 and TRBJ2-7, with D possibly matching TRBD2 (5 bases). CDR3 length equals 12 residues. Germline CDR1 is GTSNPN and CDR2 is SVGIG (reference sequence). Trimming removed 1 base from V and 5 bases from J, with 9 bases in between. For the CDR3, the DNA is TGTGCCTGGAGTGACCGGCGGGACGAGCAGTACTTC. Translation: CAWSDRRDEQYF.

This chain uses TRBV5-6 with TRBJ1-2; no clear D gene. The germline gives CDR1 SGHDT, CDR2 YYEEEE. V was clipped by 3 bases and J by 9 bases, with 18 bases between them. The CDR3 runs 14 residues. The CDR3 nucleotides are TGTGCCAGCAGCTACGCCTCTTCTTATAAGAGCTACACCTTC. It yields the protein CASSYASSYKSYTF.

This chain joins TRBV29-1 and TRBJ2-2; D may be TRBD1 (5 bases). Germline loops: CDR1 SQVTM, CDR2 ANQGSEA. CDR3 size: 12 residues. The germline V and J ends were trimmed by 7 bases and 1 base, with 7 bases remaining between them. DNA for the CDR3: TGCAGCGGTGGACAGAACACCGGGGAGCTGTTTTTT. Amino acid sequence: CSGGQNTGELFF.